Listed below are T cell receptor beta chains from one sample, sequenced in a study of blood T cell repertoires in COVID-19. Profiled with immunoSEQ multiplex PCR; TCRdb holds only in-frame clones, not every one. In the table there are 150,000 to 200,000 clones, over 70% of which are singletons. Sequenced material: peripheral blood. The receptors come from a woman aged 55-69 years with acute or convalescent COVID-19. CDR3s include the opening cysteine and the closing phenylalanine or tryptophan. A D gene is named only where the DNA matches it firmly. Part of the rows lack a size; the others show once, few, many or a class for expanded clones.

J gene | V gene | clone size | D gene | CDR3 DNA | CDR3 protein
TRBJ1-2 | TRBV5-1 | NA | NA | TGCGCCAGCAGCTTTGACCCCGGGGCTAACTATGGCTACACCTTC | CASSFDPGANYGYTF
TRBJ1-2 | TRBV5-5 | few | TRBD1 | TGTGCCAGCAGCTTGGTCGGGGACAGGCTGCTTTTAGGTTCATATGGCTACACCTTC | CASSLVGDRLLLGSYGYTF
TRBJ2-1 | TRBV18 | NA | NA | TGTGCCAGCTCACCACCCTCGGTATACGATGAGCAGTTCTTC | CASSPPSVYDEQFF
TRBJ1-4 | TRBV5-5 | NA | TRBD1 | TGTGCCAGCAGCTTCGGGACAGGGTTAGAGAAACTGTTTTTT | CASSFGTGLEKLFF
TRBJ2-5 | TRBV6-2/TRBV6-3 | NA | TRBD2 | TGTGCCAGCAGTTACGGTGGTAGCGGGGGACAAGAGACCCAGTACTTC | CASSYGGSGGQETQYF
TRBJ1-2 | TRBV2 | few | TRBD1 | TGTGCCAGCAGTAGGGACAGCTATGGCTACACCTTC | CASSRDSYGYTF
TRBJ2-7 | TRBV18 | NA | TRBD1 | TGTGCCAGCTCACCCGACAGGGGCGAGCAGTACTTC | CASSPDRGEQYF
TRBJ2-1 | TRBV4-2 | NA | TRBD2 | TGTGCCAGCAGCCAAGCCGGGACTAGCGGCTACAATGAGCAGTTCTTC | CASSQAGTSGYNEQFF
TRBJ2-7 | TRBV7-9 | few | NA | TGTGCCAGCAGCTTAGACAGGGCAGACGAGCAGTACTTC | CASSLDRADEQYF
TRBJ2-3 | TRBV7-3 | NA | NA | TGTGCCAGCAGCCCGCCCCCGGGATACGGCACAGATACGCAGTATTTT | CASSPPPGYGTDTQYF
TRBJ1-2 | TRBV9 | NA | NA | TGTGCCAGCAGCGCCGAGGTGGGGCAGGGAGGCTACACCTTC | CASSAEVGQGGYTF
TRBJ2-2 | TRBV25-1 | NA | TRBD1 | TGTGCCAGCAGTCCGGACAGGGGGCGGACCGGGGAGCTGTTTTTT | CASSPDRGRTGELFF
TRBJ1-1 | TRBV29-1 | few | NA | TGCAGCGTTCGGGCAGGGCGCACTGAAGCTTTCTTT | CSVRAGRTEAFF
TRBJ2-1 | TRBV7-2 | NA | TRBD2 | TGTGCCAGCAGCCCCGCGGGGGACGCCTACAATGAGCAGTTCTTC | CASSPAGDAYNEQFF
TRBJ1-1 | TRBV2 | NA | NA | TGTGCCAGCAGTGACGGGTTGAACACTGAAGCTTTCTTT | CASSDGLNTEAFF
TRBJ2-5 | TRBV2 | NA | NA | TGTGCGGCAGGAGGGCAGACGGAGACCCAGTACTTC | CAAGGQTETQYF
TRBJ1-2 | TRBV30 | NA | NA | TGTGCCTGGCACAACGGTGGCCAGGTCCGATATGGCTACACCTTC | CAWHNGGQVRYGYTF
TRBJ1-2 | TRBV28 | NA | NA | TGTGCCAGCAGTTTATTGGACCGGGGACTTGACACCTTC | CASSLLDRGLDTF
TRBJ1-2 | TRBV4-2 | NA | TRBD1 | TGTGCCAGCAGCCAAGAGGAGACAGGGAGTTCCTCGCTAACTGACTATGGCTACACCTTC | CASSQEETGSSSLTDYGYTF
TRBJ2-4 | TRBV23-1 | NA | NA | TGCGCCAGCAGTCAGCCTTGGCTTCGAGCCAAAAACATTCAGTACTTC | CASSQPWLRAKNIQYF
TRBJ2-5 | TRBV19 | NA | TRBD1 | TGTGCCAGTGGGGACAGGATTCAAGAGACCCAGTACTTC | CASGDRIQETQYF
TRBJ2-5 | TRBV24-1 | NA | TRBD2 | TGTGCCACCAGTGAAGGGACTAGCGGGGGGGCGTACCAAGAGACCCAGTACTTC | CATSEGTSGGAYQETQYF
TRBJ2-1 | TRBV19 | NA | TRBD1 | TGTGCCAGTAGTATAGTGAAACAGGGGTACAATGAGCAGTTCTTC | CASSIVKQGYNEQFF
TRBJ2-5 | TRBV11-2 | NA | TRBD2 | TGTGCCAGCAGCTTAGATCTTAGCGGGGGGGTCCAAGAGACCCAGTACTTC | CASSLDLSGGVQETQYF
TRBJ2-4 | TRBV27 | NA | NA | TGTGCCAGCAGCTTGGACATTAGAGCCAAAAACATTCAGTACTTC | CASSLDIRAKNIQYF
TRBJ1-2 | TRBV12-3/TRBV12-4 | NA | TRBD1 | TGTGCCAGCAGTACGGGACAGGCGGCTGGCTACACCTTC | CASSTGQAAGYTF
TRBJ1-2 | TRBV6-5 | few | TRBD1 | TGTGCCAGCAGTTACTCGAGGACAGGGTCGGACTATGGCTACACCTTC | CASSYSRTGSDYGYTF